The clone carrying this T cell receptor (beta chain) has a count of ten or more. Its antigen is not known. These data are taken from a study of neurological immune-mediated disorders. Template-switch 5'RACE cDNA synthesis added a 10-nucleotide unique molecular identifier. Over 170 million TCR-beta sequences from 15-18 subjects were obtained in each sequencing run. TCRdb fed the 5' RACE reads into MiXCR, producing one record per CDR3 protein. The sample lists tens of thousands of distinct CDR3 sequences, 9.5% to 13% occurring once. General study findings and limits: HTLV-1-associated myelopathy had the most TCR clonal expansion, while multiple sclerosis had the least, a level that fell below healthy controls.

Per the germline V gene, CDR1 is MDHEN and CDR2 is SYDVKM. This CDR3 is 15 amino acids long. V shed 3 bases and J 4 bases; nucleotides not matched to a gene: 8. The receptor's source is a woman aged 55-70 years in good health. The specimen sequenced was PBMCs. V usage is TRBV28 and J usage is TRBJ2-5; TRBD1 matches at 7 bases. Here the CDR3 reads CASSFKGALSETQYF. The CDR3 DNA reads TGTGCCAGCAGTTTTAAGGGGGCTCTTTCAGAGACCCAGTACTTC.